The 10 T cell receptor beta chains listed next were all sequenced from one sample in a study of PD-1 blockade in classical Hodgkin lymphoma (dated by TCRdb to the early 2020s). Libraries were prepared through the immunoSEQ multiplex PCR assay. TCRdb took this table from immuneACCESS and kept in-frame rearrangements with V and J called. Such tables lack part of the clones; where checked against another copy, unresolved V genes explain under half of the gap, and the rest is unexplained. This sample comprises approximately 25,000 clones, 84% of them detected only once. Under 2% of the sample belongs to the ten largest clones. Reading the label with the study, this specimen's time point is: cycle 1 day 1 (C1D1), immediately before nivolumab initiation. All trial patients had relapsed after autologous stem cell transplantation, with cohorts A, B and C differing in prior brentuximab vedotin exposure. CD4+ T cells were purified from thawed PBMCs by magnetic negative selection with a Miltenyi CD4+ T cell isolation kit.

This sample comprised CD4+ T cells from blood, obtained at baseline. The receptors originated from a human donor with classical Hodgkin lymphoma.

The CDR3 coding sequence is TGTGCCAGCAGCTTAGCGCTGGACAGGGGGCAGAAGCAGTACTTC. Protein sequence: CASSLALDRGQKQYF. The chain carries TRBV7-9 and TRBJ2-7; 11 nucleotides line up with TRBD1. The CDR3 consists of 15 residues. Germline-derived CDR1 and CDR2 are SEHNR and FQNEAQ (reference sequence). V gave up 0 bases and J gave up 8 bases; unmatched junction bases: 6.

Written as DNA, the CDR3 is TGTGCCAGTAGTATATCGCTGGGACAAGGAGGTGAAAAACTGTTTTTT. Amino acid sequence: CASSISLGQGGEKLFF. This chain joins TRBV19 and TRBJ1-4; tentatively, D is TRBD1 (6 bases). Trimming removed 2 bases at V and 7 bases at J, with 17 bases between. CDR1 LNHDA and CDR2 SQIVND come from the germline V gene (reference sequence). This CDR3 has 16 amino acids.

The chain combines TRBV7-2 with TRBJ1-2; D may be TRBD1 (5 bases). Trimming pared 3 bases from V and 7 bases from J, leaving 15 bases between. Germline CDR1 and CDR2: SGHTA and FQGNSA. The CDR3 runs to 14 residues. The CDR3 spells CASSFTSLGGGYTF. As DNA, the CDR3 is TGTGCCAGCAGCTTCACGTCCCTTGGGGGTGGCTACACCTTC.

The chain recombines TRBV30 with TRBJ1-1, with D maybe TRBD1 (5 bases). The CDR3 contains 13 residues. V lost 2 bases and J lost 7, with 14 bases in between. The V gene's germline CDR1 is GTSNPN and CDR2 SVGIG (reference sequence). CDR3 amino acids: CAWSRGRALEAFF. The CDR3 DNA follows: TGTGCCTGGAGTAGAGGCAGGGCGCTTGAAGCTTTCTTT.

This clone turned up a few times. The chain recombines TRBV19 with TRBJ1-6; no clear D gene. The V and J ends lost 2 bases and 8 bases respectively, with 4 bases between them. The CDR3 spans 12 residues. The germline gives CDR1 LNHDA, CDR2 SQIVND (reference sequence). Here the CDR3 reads CASSIRDSPLHF. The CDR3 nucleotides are TGTGCCAGTAGTATAAGGGATTCACCCCTCCACTTT.

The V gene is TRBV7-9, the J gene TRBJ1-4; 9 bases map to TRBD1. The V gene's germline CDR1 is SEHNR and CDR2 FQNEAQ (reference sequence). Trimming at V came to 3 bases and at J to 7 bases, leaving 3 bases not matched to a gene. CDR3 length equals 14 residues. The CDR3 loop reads CASSLGTGIEKLFF. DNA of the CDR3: TGTGCCAGCAGCTTGGGGACAGGGATTGAAAAACTGTTTTTT.

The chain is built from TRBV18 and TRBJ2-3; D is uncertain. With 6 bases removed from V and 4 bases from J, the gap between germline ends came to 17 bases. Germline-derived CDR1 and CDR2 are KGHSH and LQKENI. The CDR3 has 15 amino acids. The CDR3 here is CASSRSNNKADTQYF. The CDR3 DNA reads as TGTGCCAGCTCCCGCTCTAATAACAAGGCAGATACGCAGTATTTT.

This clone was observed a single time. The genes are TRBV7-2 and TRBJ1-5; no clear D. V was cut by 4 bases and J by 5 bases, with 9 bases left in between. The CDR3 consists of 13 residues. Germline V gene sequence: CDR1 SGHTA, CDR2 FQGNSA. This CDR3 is CASSSYPHQPQHF. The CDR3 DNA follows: TGTGCCAGCAGCTCCTACCCTCATCAGCCCCAGCATTTT.

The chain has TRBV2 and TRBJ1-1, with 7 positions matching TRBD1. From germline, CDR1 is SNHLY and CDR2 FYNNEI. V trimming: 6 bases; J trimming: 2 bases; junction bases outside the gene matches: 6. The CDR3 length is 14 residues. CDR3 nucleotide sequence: TGTGCCAGCAGACCCGGGACAGATAACACTGAAGCTTTCTTT. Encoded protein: CASRPGTDNTEAFF.

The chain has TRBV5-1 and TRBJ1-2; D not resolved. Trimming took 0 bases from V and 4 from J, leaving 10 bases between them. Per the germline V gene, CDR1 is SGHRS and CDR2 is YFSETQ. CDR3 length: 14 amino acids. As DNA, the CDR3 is TGCGCCAGCAGCTTGGAAGACGGAATCTATGGCTACACCTTC. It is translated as CASSLEDGIYGYTF.